Sequencing of this T cell receptor beta chain was carried out in a study of T cells after yellow fever vaccination (dated by TCRdb to about 2019). A note on the overall study: The SMART-Seq v4 Ultra Low Input RNA kit was used to prepare libraries from fractions with low cell numbers. To follow T-cell clones before and after both primary and booster YFV17D yellow fever vaccination, bulk TCR alpha and beta repertoires underwent longitudinal sequencing. Two healthy male donors, one aged 18 to 30 and one aged 30 to 40 years, made up the cohort. Blood was drawn at multiple timepoints before and after primary and secondary immunization, with bulk PBMC replicates and cell subsets isolated.

Summary of the overall study and its limitations: The secondary T-cell response was weaker than the primary response but faster, peaking on day 5 instead of day 15. A small fraction of clonotypes appeared in both the CD4 and CD8 compartments, likely as a result of convergent recombination. After the booster, most of the clones that had expanded following primary vaccination were detected again (96% of CD4 and around 87% of CD8), which suggests that memory was broadly maintained. Because abundant contaminating clonotypes from the bulk population could be contained in FACS-sorted repertoires, computational filtering was required. The study included only a couple of donors, which limits how far the findings can be generalized.

In the paper's terms, the treatment or condition label means: live attenuated yellow fever vaccine strain. Two biological replicates of bulk PBMCs were collected at each blood-draw timepoint. PBMCs were isolated from peripheral blood using a standard Ficoll-Paque protocol. TriZol was used to extract RNA from bulk PBMCs, from CD4 and CD8 fractions, and from dextramer-positive and dextramer-negative fractions. Sequencing was performed on an Illumina NovaSeq 6000. TCR cDNA was synthesized by 5'RACE template switching, which introduced a universal primer site and unique molecular identifiers. Priming for cDNA synthesis came from both the TCR alpha and TCR beta constant segments. Library amplification involved two PCR steps, and the second step added sample barcodes and sequencing adapters. Libraries were sequenced on Illumina HiSeq 2500 (2x100 bp) or NovaSeq (2x150 bp). As for the original processing: Demultiplexing of reads and collapsing into UMI consensus sequences were performed with MIGEC, and V(D)J alignment was carried out with MiXCR. Vaccine-responding clonotypes were defined with edgeR using replicate PBMC samples, requiring FDR below 0.01 and a log2 fold change above 5 up to day 15. Bulk clonotypes were assigned CD4 or CD8 identity according to which sequenced CD4 or CD8 repertoire held them at higher abundance. TCRdb reprocessed the public reads (quality trimming at Q25 with fastp, clone calling with MiXCR) and kept in-frame beta chains. Every distinct CDR3 protein forms one entry, paired with its most common genes and DNA. These V and J calls rely on TCRdb rather than the paper's analysis. Present in this sample are hundreds of thousands of distinct CDR3 sequences, over 4% of which were seen just once. Of the sample, 20% to 25% falls within the top ten clones.

Only a few counts were recorded for this clonotype. Its specific antigen is unknown. Base qualities are not at hand, and no much larger clone is one base apart. Spanning cysteine to phenylalanine, the CDR3 consists of 14 amino acids. Of the read, only the CDR3 DNA is kept; its 42 bases are in frame from base 1. Based on the germline V gene (reference sequence), the CDR1 and CDR2 sequences are DFQATT and SNEGSKA. Trimming removed 0 bases from V and 1 base from J, leaving 9 bases between the germline ends. The rearranged segments are TRBV20-1 and TRBJ1-2; the D gene remains uncertain. The starting material was PBMCs, obtained 5 days after the yellow fever booster vaccination. The TCR originated in a man aged 18 to 30 who received the YFV17D yellow fever vaccine. CDR3 protein: CSARDHRNNYGYTF. The nucleotide sequence reads as follows: TGCAGTGCTAGAGATCATCGGAATAACTATGGCTACACCTTC.